The source of this TCR beta chain is a study of cytomegalovirus exposure and HLA in healthy donors. General study results and limits: Per a prior analysis, the majority of TCR beta V segments were productive roughly 90% or roughly 30% of the time. By a later analysis, the bulk of CMV-associated TCR beta chains appeared HLA-restricted.

Notes on this clone: Its antigen is undetermined.

The CDR3 extends over 17 amino acids. CDR1 is LNHDA, CDR2 SQIVND, per germline (reference sequence). The germline V and J ends were trimmed by 0 bases and 0 bases, with 13 bases remaining between them. Amplification used 60 Vbeta primers and 13 Jbeta primers. The protocol was immunoSEQ multiplex PCR, while the TCRdb copy is restricted to in-frame clones and leaves out a portion. The sample yields about 89,000 clones, roughly four fifths seen once. The J gene is TRBJ2-3, the V gene TRBV19; tentative D call: TRBD2 (6 bases). The clonotype originates from a man aged 30-40 years in good health and CMV-seronegative. The specimen sequenced was PBMCs. For the CDR3, the DNA is TGTGCCAGTAGTATAGAGGGAACTAGCCATAGCACAGATACGCAGTATTTT. Its translation is CASSIEGTSHSTDTQYF.